The 10 T cell receptor beta chains presented below share a single source sample, sequenced in a study of regulatory T cells in long-lasting Graves disease. Time point given: newly diagnosed GD, antithyroid drugs for less than 3 months. Following extraction of RNA from PBMCs, that RNA was used to make the TCR library. According to the study, TCR beta libraries were built with iRepertoire HTBI primers and CDR3-region Arm-PCR. MiXCR, run by TCRdb on the multiplex PCR reads, gives a single entry per CDR3 protein. The repertoire has about 610,000 distinct CDR3 sequences, roughly 16% of them found once; the top ten carry about 12%. These records were also assigned to another study, of T cells in Graves' hyperthyroidism and ophthalmopathy.

Sequenced material: peripheral blood mononuclear cells (PBMCs), taken at new diagnosis, from a patient treated with antithyroid drugs. These receptors all stem from a man aged 18 to 30 with Graves disease.

With regard to this clonotype: At one boundary the junction diverges from the germline segment, which might be a read error. This chain uses TRBV6-1 with TRBJ2-3, with TRBD1 identical over 9 bases. The J call may be mistaken, given a closer DNA end match to TRBJ2-5. Per the germline V gene, CDR1 is MNHNS and CDR2 is SASEGT. The CDR3 consists of 14 residues. The CDR3 nucleotides are TGTGCCTGCAGGTCGGGACAGGGTTTGGAGACCCAGTACTTC. Its protein is CACRSGQGLETQYF.

Note on this clonotype: A much larger clone differs from this one at a single base, so this may be a read error. The CDR3 does not close with the conserved phenylalanine or tryptophan, likely indicating a read error. This chain joins TRBV2 and TRBJ2-5; no clear D gene. Judging by the DNA end, TRBJ2-1 fits better; the J call may be wrong. The CDR3 has 13 residues. Germline V gene lookup returns CDR1 SNHLY and CDR2 FYNNEI. DNA for the CDR3: TGTGCCAGCAGTGGTGACAAGGACAATGAGCAGTTCTCC. Amino acids: CASSGDKDNEQFS.

This clonotype was detected only a few times. This may be a read error: a much more frequent sequence differs by one nucleotide. The chain has TRBV20-1 and TRBJ1-5; no definite D call. Per germline, CDR1 DFQATT and CDR2 SNEGSKA (reference sequence). The length of the CDR3 is 12 residues. V lost 3 bases to trimming and J lost 0 bases, with 3 bases between them. CDR3 DNA sequence: TGCAGTGCTAGTTATAGCAATCAGCCCCAGCATTTT. It codes for CSASYSNQPQHF.

This clonotype was picked up many times. The V gene is TRBV11-2, the J gene TRBJ1-5; D is ambiguous. The germline V and J ends were trimmed by 1 base and 6 bases, with 7 bases remaining between them. The CDR3 runs 13 residues. Looked up from germline, CDR1 is SGHAT and CDR2 is FQNNGV. The CDR3, as DNA: TGTGCCAGCAGCTTAGGACCTTTTCAGCCCCAGCATTTT. Its translation is CASSLGPFQPQHF.

The chain carries TRBV6-1 and TRBJ2-2; possibly TRBD2 for D (5 bases). The CDR3 runs to 14 residues. Germline CDR1 and CDR2: MNHNS and SASEGT. The V gene lost 6 bases and the J gene lost 4 bases, with 12 bases spanning the gap. Here the CDR3 reads CASRSGKSTGELFF. CDR3 sequence (DNA): TGTGCCAGCAGATCCGGGAAAAGCACCGGGGAGCTGTTTTTT.

This clonotype was detected only a few times. The chain has TRBV20-1 and TRBJ1-5; D gene unclear. CDR1 and CDR2 (germline): DFQATT, SNEGSKA (reference sequence). The CDR3 has 14 amino acids. The germline V and J ends were trimmed by 5 bases and 9 bases, with 20 bases remaining between them. The CDR3 here is CSALNTDPEGPQHF. Here the CDR3 DNA reads TGCAGTGCTCTTAATACTGACCCGGAGGGGCCCCAGCATTTT.

This sequence joins TRBV6-1 and TRBJ2-7; 10 bases match TRBD2. V shed 6 bases and J 4 bases; nucleotides not matched to a gene: 6. This CDR3 spans 14 amino acids. Germline V lookup: CDR1 MNHNS, CDR2 SASEGT. CDR3 sequence reads: CASRGLADPYEQYF. CDR3 sequence (DNA): TGTGCCAGCAGAGGACTAGCGGATCCTTACGAGCAGTACTTC.

In its sample, this clonotype was seen many times. This chain joins TRBV18 and TRBJ1-1; no clear D gene. The CDR3 covers 13 residues. Germline V gene data show CDR1 as KGHSH and CDR2 as LQKENI. Deletions cut 0 bases from V and 1 base from J, with 3 bases between. The CDR3 protein is CASSPPANTEAFF. The CDR3 nucleotides read TGTGCCAGCTCACCACCAGCGAACACTGAAGCTTTCTTT.

This clonotype was counted a few times. The rearrangement links TRBV28 to TRBJ1-1; perhaps TRBD1 as D (6 bases). V was cut by 6 bases and J by 1 base, with 12 bases left in between. Germline loops: CDR1 MDHEN, CDR2 SYDVKM. The CDR3 contains 14 residues. In DNA form, the CDR3 reads TGTGCCAGCAGCCTGGGGGCGCCGAACACTGAAGCTTTCTTT. Translating it yields CASSLGAPNTEAFF.

CDR3 in amino acids: CASSYRADSKSSSYNSPLHF. The CDR3 DNA follows: TGTGCCAGCAGTTACCGAGCTGACAGCAAATCTAGCTCCTATAATTCACCCCTCCACTTT. The chain carries TRBV27 and TRBJ1-6, with a tentative D call TRBD1 (5 bases). The V end lost 4 bases, the J end lost 0 bases, and 22 bases lay between the germline ends. CDR1 is MNHEY, CDR2 SMNVEV, per germline (reference sequence). CDR3 length: 20 residues.